This entry is about one T cell receptor (beta chain). The protocol was immunoSEQ multiplex PCR, while the TCRdb copy is restricted to in-frame clones and leaves out a portion. Counted here are about 130,000 clones, approximately 84% occurring once; the ten biggest clones make up 13%. The sample comes from a study of blood T cell repertoires in COVID-19. Germline-derived CDR1 and CDR2 are GTSNPN and SVGIG (reference sequence). The CDR3 is 14 residues long. The V and J ends lost 3 bases and 1 base respectively, with 9 bases between them. The sample was peripheral blood. This TCR came from a human donor in a cohort sampled during active COVID-19. V and J are TRBV30 and TRBJ2-2, with a weak D call TRBD1 (6 bases). The CDR3 region is CAWRVRGNTGELFF. The CDR3 coding sequence is TGTGCCTGGAGGGTCAGGGGGAACACCGGGGAGCTGTTTTTT.